The clone carrying this T cell receptor (beta chain) was detected many times. Its antigen is unidentified. CDR1 DFQATT and CDR2 SNEGSKA come from the germline V gene (reference sequence). The CDR3 has 13 residues. Trimming cost V 0 bases and J 3 bases; bases outside gene matches: 0. The data were obtained in a study of T-cell reconstitution after alpha-beta-depleted transplantation in children. Findings and caveats of the study: About two months after transplant, alpha-beta T cells reportedly came from several hundred expanded graft clones.

TCRbeta library construction was performed incorporating unique molecular identifiers. TCRdb reanalysed the PCR reads using MiXCR and keeps one entry per CDR3 protein. In the table there are fewer than 350,000 distinct CDR3 sequences, about a tenth of which are singletons. This receptor was taken from a boy under two years old with acute myeloid leukemia, due to receive a stem cell transplant. The sequenced sample was PBMCs, obtained before TCRalphabeta/CD19-depleted stem cell transplant. This chain joins TRBV20-1 and TRBJ2-7, with TRBD2 matching over 9 bases. CDR3 coding DNA: TGCAGTGCTAGAGAGCGGGAGGGCTACGAGCAGTACTTC. This codes for CSAREREGYEQYF.